The sequence of this T cell receptor (beta chain) was determined in a study of cytomegalovirus exposure and HLA in healthy donors. A word on this clone: Its matching antigen is unknown.

CDR3 length: 15 amino acids. J lost 5 bases, V lost 1 base, and 3 bases had no gene match. Germline V gives CDR1 SGHAT, CDR2 FQNNGV. The PCR ran on 60 Vbeta and 13 Jbeta primers. The protocol was immunoSEQ multiplex PCR, while the TCRdb copy is restricted to in-frame clones and leaves out a portion. In the table there are some 110,000 clones, approximately 78% of which are singletons. Whole-study results and caveats: A later analysis linked a missense DCLRE1C variant to TCR beta V- and J-gene trimming. Among TCR beta chains, those listed as cytomegalovirus-associated numbered under 200.

The genes are TRBV11-2 and TRBJ2-2; 8 positions agree with TRBD2. The TCR originated in a man aged 30 to 45 in good health and CMV-seropositive. Sequenced material: PBMCs. CDR3 nucleotide sequence: TGTGCCAGCAGCTTAGTAGTAGCGGGAACCGGGGAGCTGTTTTTT. Translation gives CASSLVVAGTGELFF.